What follows are 5 T cell receptor beta chains derived from one specimen sequenced in a study of shared clonotypes between healthy human individuals. Assay used: immunoSEQ multiplex PCR; TCRdb lists only in-frame clones, some missing. This sample has around 1.9 million clones, with 93% found just once. The naive CD8 population came from CD45RO-negative cells selected for CCR7, without terminally differentiated effector memory CD45RA+ cells. Sequencing was done on a sample of naive CD8+ T cells from PBMCs. The source is a man aged 18 to 35 in good health. Some clones in this sample may be carry-over from other donors' samples.

This rearrangement joins TRBV28 to TRBJ2-2; D ambiguous. Deletions cut 3 bases from V and 1 base from J, with 9 bases between. This CDR3 spans 15 amino acids. Per germline, CDR1 MDHEN and CDR2 SYDVKM. The CDR3 DNA follows: TGTGCCAGCAGTTTCGTCCGAGGGAACACCGGGGAGCTGTTTTTT. This gives the protein CASSFVRGNTGELFF.

In its sample, this clone was seen once. The chain links TRBV19 to TRBJ2-1; D possibly matches TRBD1 or TRBD2 (5 bases each). Germline V gives CDR1 LNHDA, CDR2 SQIVND (reference sequence). The CDR3 consists of 16 residues. The V gene lost 7 bases and the J gene lost 3 bases, with 19 bases spanning the gap. CDR3: CASTPERDPLYNEQFF. The CDR3 nucleotides are TGTGCCAGTACCCCGGAGAGGGACCCCCTCTACAATGAGCAGTTCTTC.

V gene TRBV27 combines with J gene TRBJ2-7; no clear D gene. Trimming cost V 2 bases and J 0 bases, with 14 bases left between them. The CDR3 totals 16 residues. Germline V lookup: CDR1 MNHEY, CDR2 SMNVEV (reference sequence). The CDR3 coding sequence is TGTGCCAGCAGTTTAAAAGAGGCCCTTAGCTCCTACGAGCAGTACTTC. Translating it yields CASSLKEALSSYEQYF.

This clone has just one count. The chain recombines TRBV9 with TRBJ2-7; D may be TRBD2 (5 bases). V gave up 2 bases and J gave up 0 bases, with 15 bases separating them. The CDR3 runs 16 residues. In germline, CDR1 is SGDLS, CDR2 YYNGEE. The CDR3 spells CASSVRPGSPSYEQYF. The CDR3 DNA reads TGTGCCAGCAGCGTGCGTCCGGGGTCCCCCTCCTACGAGCAGTACTTC.

This chain joins TRBV30 and TRBJ2-5; 7 nucleotides align to TRBD1. V lost 3 bases, J lost 5 bases, and 6 bases stayed unmatched. Germline V gene lookup returns CDR1 GTSNPN and CDR2 SVGIG (reference sequence). The CDR3 has 13 residues. The CDR3, as DNA: TGTGCCTGGAGCTACAGGGGCGGGGAGACCCAGTACTTC. Encoded protein: CAWSYRGGETQYF.